These 2 T cell receptor beta chains were sequenced from one sample in a study of blood T cells in healthy people across ages. The second PCR ran about 6 to 11 cycles with a sample-barcoded 5' primer and J-beta primers. Using its own MiXCR run on the 5' RACE reads, TCRdb lists one record per CDR3 protein. This sample carries under 950,000 distinct CDR3 sequences, 22% of them seen once, and the ten largest clones take roughly 22%. Material: blood. Receptors originate from a man in his sixties or seventies in good health.

This sequence joins TRBV4-2 and TRBJ2-1; D gene unclear. The CDR3 runs 14 residues. Germline assignment: CDR1 LGHNA and CDR2 YNFKEQ. V lost 0 bases to trimming and J lost 7 bases, with 10 bases between them. This CDR3 reads CASSQDVANNEQFF. In nucleotides, the CDR3 is TGTGCCAGCAGCCAAGATGTGGCGAATAATGAGCAGTTCTTC.

The chain joins TRBV3-1 to TRBJ2-2; D is undetermined. With 2 bases removed from V and 9 bases from J, the gap between germline ends came to 10 bases. This CDR3 is built from 13 residues. Looked up from germline, CDR1 is LGHDT and CDR2 is YNNKEL (reference sequence). CDR3 region: CASSQNYDRELFF. The CDR3 region has the DNA TGTGCCAGCAGCCAAAACTATGATCGGGAGCTGTTTTTT.